Each of the 18 T cell receptor beta chains below was sequenced from the same sample in a study of cytomegalovirus exposure and HLA in healthy donors. The study ran its PCR with 60 Vbeta and 13 Jbeta primers. Clones were read by immunoSEQ multiplex PCR, and TCRdb kept only the in-frame ones, dropping some. The table lists some 130,000 clones, 80% of them singletons. Sequencing input: PBMCs. All receptors come from a male donor in good health and CMV-seronegative.

The chain uses TRBV19 and TRBJ2-7; D ambiguous. CDR1 and CDR2 (germline): LNHDA, SQIVND (reference sequence). The CDR3 covers 12 residues. Trimming removed 9 bases at V and 0 bases at J, with 9 bases between. This chain's CDR3 is CASAAGSYEQYF. The CDR3 coding sequence is TGTGCCAGCGCTGCAGGCTCCTACGAGCAGTACTTC. Looking up the rest from reference TRBV19 and TRBJ2-7 gives the full variable domain: DGGITQSPKYLFRKEGQNVTLSCEQNLNHDAMYWYRQDPGQGLRLIYYSQIVNDFQKGDIAEGYSVSREKKESFPLTVTSAQKNPTAFYLCASAAGSYEQYFGPGTRLTVT.

The chain recombines TRBV7-6 with TRBJ1-3; TRBD1 matches 9 bases. V lost 5 bases to trimming and J lost 4 bases; unmatched junction nucleotides: 9. The CDR3 spans 16 residues. In germline, CDR1 is SGHVS, CDR2 FNYEAQ. CDR3 amino acids: CASSQMGQGEGNTIYF. CDR3 DNA sequence: TGTGCCAGCAGCCAGATGGGACAGGGTGAAGGAAACACCATATATTTT.

The chain joins TRBV11-3 to TRBJ2-7; 10 nucleotides align to TRBD2. V lost 1 base to trimming and J lost 7 bases; unmatched junction nucleotides: 10. There are 16 residues in the CDR3. CDR1 and CDR2 (germline): SGHNT, YENEEA. In nucleotides, the CDR3 is TGTGCCAGCAGCTTAGGGGACCTAGCGGGAGCCGAAGAGCAGTACTTC. Its protein product is CASSLGDLAGAEEQYF.

The chain has TRBV18 and TRBJ1-1; TRBD1 might be the D (5 bases). Trimming removed 6 bases from V and 3 bases from J, with 11 bases in between. Per germline, CDR1 KGHSH and CDR2 LQKENI. The CDR3 has 13 amino acids. DNA of the CDR3: TGTGCCAGCTCGCCCGACAGAGACACTGAAGCTTTCTTT. It yields the protein CASSPDRDTEAFF.

This clone has only one observation. The rearrangement uses TRBV19 and TRBJ1-6; 8 nucleotides line up with TRBD1. The germline V gene encodes CDR1 LNHDA and CDR2 SQIVND (reference sequence). Trimming cost V 2 bases and J 7 bases; bases outside gene matches: 1. The CDR3 spans 14 residues. The CDR3 sequence: CASSIQGANSPLHF. The CDR3 DNA sequence: TGTGCCAGTAGTATACAGGGGGCGAATTCACCCCTCCACTTT.

The V call is TRBV29-1, the J call TRBJ2-2; D gene uncertain. The ends were cut back, 4 bases at V and 2 bases at J, with 17 bases in the middle. Germline loops: CDR1 SQVTM, CDR2 ANQGSEA. The CDR3 spans 16 residues. The CDR3 region has the DNA TGCAGCGTTGTGCTTCCTACCGATGCAAACACCGGGGAGCTGTTTTTT. It specifies CSVVLPTDANTGELFF.

The CDR3 loop is CASTDGVLAKNIQYF. In DNA form, the CDR3 reads TGTGCCAGCACGGACGGGGTCTTAGCCAAAAACATTCAGTACTTC. V and J are TRBV5-4 and TRBJ2-4; D is perhaps TRBD2 (5 bases). Trimming took 6 bases from V and 0 from J, leaving 13 bases between them. Germline values: CDR1 SGHNT, CDR2 YYREEE (reference sequence). The CDR3 has 15 residues. The variable domain in full, with the rest retrieved from reference TRBV5-4 and TRBJ2-4, is ETGVTQSPTHLIKTRGQQVTLRCSSQSGHNTVSWYQQALGQGPQFIFQYYREEENGRGNFPPRFSGLQFPNYSSELNVNALELDDSALYLCASTDGVLAKNIQYFGAGTRLSVL.

J is TRBJ1-5 and V is TRBV19, with TRBD1 matching 7 bases. This CDR3 has 16 residues. Germline-derived CDR1 and CDR2 are LNHDA and SQIVND (reference sequence). The V and J ends lost 5 bases and 0 bases, in that order; junction bases with no gene match: 7. CDR3 DNA sequence: TGTGCCAGTAGTCCCTCGACAGGGATTAGCAATCAGCCCCAGCATTTT. Its translation: CASSPSTGISNQPQHF.

This chain links TRBV7-2 with TRBJ2-1; 8 positions match TRBD2. The CDR3 is 15 residues long. Germline values: CDR1 SGHTA, CDR2 FQGNSA. V shed 6 bases and J 6 bases; nucleotides not matched to a gene: 10. The CDR3: CASRVTSGSSNEQFF. In DNA form, the CDR3 reads TGTGCCAGCAGGGTAACTAGCGGAAGCTCCAATGAGCAGTTCTTC.

This chain uses TRBV7-2 with TRBJ2-5; TRBD2 matches at 7 bases. Losses at the gene ends were 5 bases for V and 1 base for J; bases not matched to a gene: 1. The CDR3 is 13 amino acids. The germline V gene encodes CDR1 SGHTA and CDR2 FQGNSA. The CDR3: CASSPSGQETQYF. The CDR3 DNA reads TGTGCCAGCAGCCCTAGCGGCCAAGAGACCCAGTACTTC.

The V call is TRBV15, the J call TRBJ1-6; 8 nucleotides agree with TRBD1. The V and J ends lost 3 bases and 6 bases, in that order; junction bases with no gene match: 4. The CDR3 totals 15 residues. Germline CDR1 reads LNHNV; CDR2 reads YYDKDF (reference sequence). The CDR3 sequence: CATSSRDRFNSPLHF. In nucleotides, the CDR3 is TGTGCCACCAGCAGCCGGGACAGGTTTAATTCACCCCTCCACTTT.

This chain joins TRBV7-9 and TRBJ2-4; 10 positions agree with TRBD2. CDR3 length: 19 amino acids. J was trimmed by 5 bases and V by 0 bases; bases with no gene match: 13. CDR1 and CDR2 from the germline V gene are SEHNR and FQNEAQ (reference sequence). The CDR3 sequence: CASSLAVWVAGGVENIQYF. The CDR3 region has the DNA TGTGCCAGCAGCTTAGCCGTTTGGGTAGCGGGAGGTGTGGAAAACATTCAGTACTTC.

J is TRBJ2-1 and V is TRBV27; maybe TRBD1 (7 bases). The germline V gene has CDR1 MNHEY and CDR2 SMNVEV (reference sequence). The CDR3 is made up of 16 amino acids. V was trimmed by 6 bases and J by 0 bases, leaving 15 bases between them. CDR3 region: CASRGSQGGSYNEQFF. The CDR3 coding sequence is TGTGCCAGCAGAGGCTCCCAGGGGGGCTCCTACAATGAGCAGTTCTTC.

The gene calls are TRBV7-8 and TRBJ2-5, with a tentative D call TRBD2 (6 bases). The CDR3 loop spans 16 amino acids. With 5 bases removed from V and 5 bases from J, the gap between germline ends came to 21 bases. CDR1 is SGHVS and CDR2 is FQNEAQ in the germline V gene. Here the CDR3 DNA reads TGTGCCAGCAGCCCGGTCCCGGGACTCACGGGGGAGACCCAGTACTTC. Translation: CASSPVPGLTGETQYF.

Remarks on this clone: One end of the junction fails to match germline, which may point to a read error. The chain couples TRBV6-1 to TRBJ1-2; 7 bases match TRBD1. From germline, CDR1 is MNHNS and CDR2 SASEGT. The CDR3 loop spans 13 amino acids. CDR3 amino acids: CASFALRTGWAAF. The DNA of the CDR3 is TGTGCCAGCTTCGCCCTAAGGACAGGCTGGGCCGCCTTC.

The chain has TRBV28 and TRBJ2-5; TRBD2 agrees at 8 bases. The CDR3 has 14 amino acids. The V gene's germline CDR1 is MDHEN and CDR2 SYDVKM. Trimming removed 3 bases from V and 7 bases from J; junction bases left unmatched: 7. Written as DNA, the CDR3 is TGTGCCAGCAGTTTTATTTCGGGACTAGGGACCCAGTACTTC. It translates to CASSFISGLGTQYF.

V is TRBV6-5 and J is TRBJ1-1; D might be TRBD1 (5 bases). Looked up from germline, CDR1 is MNHEY and CDR2 is SVGAGI. V was clipped by 2 bases and J by 8 bases, with 15 bases between them. The CDR3 has 14 residues. The CDR3 DNA is TGTGCCAGCAGTTACGCAGAAGGGGTCTCCGAAGCTTTCTTT. Translated: CASSYAEGVSEAFF.

This rearrangement joins TRBV5-5 to TRBJ2-3; D uncertain. The germline gives CDR1 SGHKS, CDR2 YYEKEE (reference sequence). Trimming pared 2 bases from V and 2 bases from J, leaving 3 bases between. The CDR3 is 12 residues long. CDR3 residues: CASSFFTDTQYF. CDR3 sequence (DNA): TGTGCCAGCAGCTTCTTCACAGATACGCAGTATTTT.